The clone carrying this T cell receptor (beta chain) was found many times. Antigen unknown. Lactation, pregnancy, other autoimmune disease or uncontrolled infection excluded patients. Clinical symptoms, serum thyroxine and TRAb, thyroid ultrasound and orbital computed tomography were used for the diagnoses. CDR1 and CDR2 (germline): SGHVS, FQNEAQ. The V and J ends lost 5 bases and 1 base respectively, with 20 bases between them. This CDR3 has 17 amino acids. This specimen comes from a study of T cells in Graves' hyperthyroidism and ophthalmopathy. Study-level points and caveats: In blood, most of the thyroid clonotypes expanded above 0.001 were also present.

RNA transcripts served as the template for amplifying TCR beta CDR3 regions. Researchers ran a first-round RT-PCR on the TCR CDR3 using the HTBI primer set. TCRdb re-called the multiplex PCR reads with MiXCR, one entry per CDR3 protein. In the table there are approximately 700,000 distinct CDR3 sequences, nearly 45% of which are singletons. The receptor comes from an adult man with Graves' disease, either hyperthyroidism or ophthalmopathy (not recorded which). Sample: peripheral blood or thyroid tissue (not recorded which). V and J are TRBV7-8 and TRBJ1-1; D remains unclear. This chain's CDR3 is CASSLRTRSIANTEAFF. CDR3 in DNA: TGTGCCAGCAGCCTCCGGACCAGGTCAATAGCGAACACTGAAGCTTTCTTT. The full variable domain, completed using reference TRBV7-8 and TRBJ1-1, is GAGVSQSPRYKVAKRGQDVALRCDPISGHVSLFWYQQALGQGPEFLTYFQNEAQLDKSGLPSDRFFAERPEGSVSTLKIQRTQQEDSAVYLCASSLRTRSIANTEAFFGQGTRLTVV.